The clone carrying this T cell receptor beta chain has a count of ten or more. The data were obtained in a study of Graves' ophthalmopathy and Graves' hyperthyroidism. Ophthalmopathy absent within 18 months of follow-up marked hyperthyroidism as stable. As the starting material, 10 ml of fresh peripheral blood yielded the PBMCs. The CDR3 runs to 14 residues. V lost 5 bases and J lost 11, with 20 bases in between. Amplification of the TCR beta CDR3 regions used RNA transcripts (as template). The first round was an RT-PCR with HTBI primers, and the second round was a multiplex PCR. TCRdb used MiXCR to reprocess the multiplex PCR reads, holding one entry per CDR3 protein. Seen here are about 620,000 distinct CDR3 sequences, 20% to 25% observed once, and the top ten hold roughly 7.4%.

The receptor was derived from a woman aged 18 to 35 with stable Graves' hyperthyroidism. Some clones in this sample may be carry-over from other donors' samples. The V call is TRBV12-3 or TRBV12-4, the J call TRBJ2-3; tentatively, D is TRBD2 (6 bases). Specimen: peripheral blood. Written as DNA, the CDR3 is TGTGCCAGCAGTCACGCTGCGCGCGGGGCGAAGCAGTATTTT. It yields the protein CASSHAARGAKQYF.